What follows are 24 T cell receptor beta chains derived from one specimen sequenced in a study of radiation and T cells in renal cell carcinoma. Profiling relied on immunoSEQ multiplex PCR, and the TCRdb table lists in-frame clones only, not all of them. The table shows 150,000 to 200,000 clones, with about 88% occurring only once. The time point denotes: blood 4 weeks post-SBRT, at nephrectomy. Specified treatment: 15 Gy SBRT to primary tumor, nephrectomy 4 weeks later. The starting material was blood, obtained from a patient whose treatment included radiotherapy and nephrectomy. The receptors shown here come from a woman in her fifties or sixties with renal cell carcinoma.

V and J are TRBV30 and TRBJ1-1; D gene uncertain. This CDR3 spans 15 amino acids. The germline gives CDR1 GTSNPN, CDR2 SVGIG (reference sequence). V was pared by 0 bases and J by 0 bases, with 11 bases between. CDR3 bases: TGTGCCTGGAGTGTACGCAGAAGTATGAACACTGAAGCTTTCTTT. It is translated as CAWSVRRSMNTEAFF.

The chain couples TRBV6-1 to TRBJ1-3; D is perhaps TRBD1 (6 bases). The germline gives CDR1 MNHNS, CDR2 SASEGT. The CDR3 length is 13 residues. Between the trimmed V and J ends, which lost 1 base and 7 bases, there was a span of 8 bases. CDR3 coding DNA: TGTGCCAGCAGTGAAGACAGGGAGAACACCATATATTTT. Encoded protein: CASSEDRENTIYF.

This chain joins TRBV5-1 and TRBJ2-6; a weak D match, TRBD1 (6 bases). Trimming took 3 bases from V and 0 from J, leaving 10 bases between them. The CDR3 consists of 16 residues. Germline lookup yields CDR1 SGHRS and CDR2 YFSETQ. The DNA of the CDR3 is TGCGCCAGCAGCTCGACAGGAGTCTCTGGGGCCAACGTCCTGACTTTC. This gives the protein CASSSTGVSGANVLTF. Filled out from reference TRBV5-1 and TRBJ2-6, the complete variable domain reads KAGVTQTPRYLIKTRGQQVTLSCSPISGHRSVSWYQQTPGQGLQFLFEYFSETQRNKGNFPGRFSGRQFSNSRSEMNVSTLELGDSALYLCASSSTGVSGANVLTFGAGSRLTVL.

V and J are TRBV6-5 and TRBJ2-7; D may be TRBD1 (6 bases). V was cut by 8 bases and J by 1 base, with 15 bases left in between. The CDR3 runs to 14 residues. CDR1 and CDR2 from the germline V gene are MNHEY and SVGAGI. CDR3 nucleotide sequence: TGTGCCAGCGCTACAGGGAAGAAGTCCTACGAGCAGTACTTC. It encodes CASATGKKSYEQYF.

The chain employs TRBV30 and TRBJ1-3; the D gene is possibly TRBD1 (6 bases). The CDR3 totals 14 residues. Trimming removed 5 bases at V and 1 base at J, with 12 bases between. The germline gives CDR1 GTSNPN, CDR2 SVGIG (reference sequence). This CDR3 reads CAWGGQGSGNTIYF. The CDR3 nucleotides are TGTGCCTGGGGGGGGCAGGGATCTGGAAACACCATATATTTT.

The chain joins TRBV14 to TRBJ1-2; D is possibly TRBD1 (6 bases). CDR1 SGHDN and CDR2 FVKESK come from the germline V gene. This CDR3 is built from 14 residues. The ends were cut back, 4 bases at V and 4 bases at J, with 13 bases in the middle. The CDR3 loop reads CASSPTGQIYGYTF. As DNA, the CDR3 is TGTGCCAGCAGCCCAACTGGACAGATCTATGGCTACACCTTC.

V gene TRBV11-2 combines with J gene TRBJ2-7; D gene unclear. This CDR3 has 16 residues. The V end lost 5 bases, the J end lost 2 bases, and 19 bases lay between the germline ends. CDR1 is SGHAT, CDR2 FQNNGV, per germline. CDR3 nucleotide sequence: TGTGCCAGCAGCCCCACCATAGGGCAGACCGCCTACGAGCAGTACTTC. Translation: CASSPTIGQTAYEQYF.

The rearrangement uses TRBV4-2 and TRBJ1-2, with TRBD1 matching over 7 bases. Unmatched junction bases numbered 18, after V lost 3 bases and J lost 8 bases. This CDR3 has 17 residues. Germline values: CDR1 LGHNA, CDR2 YNFKEQ. The CDR3 DNA sequence: TGTGCCAGCAGCCACCCCCCGGGACAGTCCAATTGGTGGGGCTACACCTTC. Residues: CASSHPPGQSNWWGYTF.

This chain links TRBV6-1 with TRBJ1-6, with 7 bases aligning to TRBD1. Germline values: CDR1 MNHNS, CDR2 SASEGT. The CDR3 runs to 19 residues. Trimming took 2 bases from V and 0 from J; bases not matched to a gene: 10. CDR3 bases: TGTGCCAGCAGTGAACGCAGACAGGGAGGGGGCTCCTATAATTCACCCCTCCACTTT. Protein product: CASSERRQGGGSYNSPLHF.

This clone was seen a handful of times. This chain links TRBV29-1 with TRBJ1-1, with D tentatively TRBD1 (6 bases). The CDR3 covers 13 residues. Germline CDR1 and CDR2: SQVTM and ANQGSEA. The V gene lost 7 bases and the J gene lost 2 bases, with 14 bases spanning the gap. The CDR3 DNA is TGCAGCGAAACAGGGCCTACTAACACTGAAGCTTTCTTT. Protein sequence: CSETGPTNTEAFF.

The V and J genes are TRBV12-5 and TRBJ2-3; D unclear. The CDR3 has 12 amino acids. In germline, CDR1 is LGHNT, CDR2 FRNRAP. The germline V and J ends were trimmed by 1 base and 5 bases, with 4 bases remaining between them. The chain's CDR3 is CASGLGQDTQYF. The CDR3 DNA reads as TGTGCTAGTGGTTTGGGGCAAGATACGCAGTATTTT.

CDR3 loop: CASGLQGLSSYEQYF. The CDR3 nucleotides are TGTGCTAGTGGTTTGCAGGGGCTGAGCTCCTACGAGCAGTACTTC. The chain recombines TRBV12-5 with TRBJ2-7; weak D call: TRBD1 (6 bases). The CDR3 has 15 amino acids. Deletions cut 2 bases from V and 0 bases from J, with 11 bases between. CDR1 and CDR2 from the germline V gene are LGHNT and FRNRAP.

The chain links TRBV5-6 to TRBJ1-1; maybe TRBD1 (5 bases). Looked up from germline, CDR1 is SGHDT and CDR2 is YYEEEE. The V end was cut by 4 bases, the J end by 4 bases, with 17 bases between. The CDR3 consists of 15 residues. CDR3 loop: CASSIRVLGGTEAFF. In nucleotides, the CDR3 is TGTGCCAGCAGCATCAGGGTCCTTGGAGGCACTGAAGCTTTCTTT. The whole variable domain, filled in from reference TRBV5-6 and TRBJ1-1, reads DAGVTQSPTHLIKTRGQQVTLRCSPKSGHDTVSWYQQALGQGPQFIFQYYEEEERQRGNFPDRFSGHQFPNYSSELNVNALLLGDSALYLCASSIRVLGGTEAFFGQGTRLTVV.

The V call is TRBV5-1, the J call TRBJ1-4, with 8 bases that match TRBD1. The V segment lost 0 bases and the J segment 7 bases; nucleotides outside the gene matches: 8. Germline values: CDR1 SGHRS, CDR2 YFSETQ. There are 16 residues in the CDR3. The CDR3 reads CASSLAIGTGGEKLFF. The CDR3 DNA reads as TGCGCCAGCAGCTTGGCCATCGGGACAGGCGGTGAAAAACTGTTTTTT.

The gene calls are TRBV7-9 and TRBJ2-3, with TRBD2 matching over 10 bases. This CDR3 is 16 amino acids long. J lost 2 bases, V lost 5 bases, and 7 bases had no gene match. Looked up from germline, CDR1 is SEHNR and CDR2 is FQNEAQ (reference sequence). Written as DNA, the CDR3 is TGTGCCAGCAGCAGTGGGACTAGCGAATTCACAGATACGCAGTATTTT. Its protein product is CASSSGTSEFTDTQYF.

This clone was recorded a few times. The rearrangement links TRBV19 to TRBJ1-1, with D uncertain. Germline V CDR1 and CDR2: LNHDA, SQIVND (reference sequence). The V end lost 5 bases, the J end lost 0 bases, and 13 bases lay between the germline ends. The CDR3 runs to 15 residues. CDR3 nucleotides: TGTGCCAGTAGTCGCATGACGGGAATGAACACTGAAGCTTTCTTT. Amino acids: CASSRMTGMNTEAFF.

This chain links TRBV6-1 with TRBJ1-5; 8 bases are shared with TRBD1. Germline CDR1 MNHNS, CDR2 SASEGT. Trimming cost V 8 bases and J 1 base; bases outside gene matches: 4. The CDR3 covers 14 residues. CDR3 sequence reads: CASQGAGSNQPQHF. The CDR3 DNA reads as TGTGCCAGCCAGGGGGCGGGAAGCAATCAGCCCCAGCATTTT.

V usage is TRBV5-1 and J usage is TRBJ1-2; 8 bases agree with TRBD1. Germline lookup yields CDR1 SGHRS and CDR2 YFSETQ. There are 15 residues in the CDR3. The V segment lost 3 bases and the J segment 5 bases; nucleotides outside the gene matches: 9. This CDR3 reads CASSSTRGQEYGYTF. The DNA for the CDR3 is TGCGCCAGCAGCTCAACAAGGGGACAGGAGTATGGCTACACCTTC.

This chain connects TRBV5-1 to TRBJ1-5; a weak D match, TRBD1 (5 bases). The germline V gene has CDR1 SGHRS and CDR2 YFSETQ. The V and J ends lost 3 bases and 2 bases respectively, with 12 bases between them. This CDR3 has 15 residues. The CDR3 nucleotides are TGCGCCAGCAGCTCGGAGGGACTGCGCAATCAGCCCCAGCATTTT. Translated, it gives CASSSEGLRNQPQHF.

The gene calls are TRBV2 and TRBJ1-1, with D uncertain. Germline V gene sequence: CDR1 SNHLY, CDR2 FYNNEI. V was trimmed by 5 bases and J by 1 base, leaving 11 bases between them. This CDR3 region has 14 residues. The CDR3 region has the DNA TGTGCCAGCAGTCTGAACGGTGGGAACACTGAAGCTTTCTTT. Its translation: CASSLNGGNTEAFF.

This chain joins TRBV30 and TRBJ1-2; TRBD1 matches at 7 bases. CDR3 size: 15 residues. In germline, CDR1 is GTSNPN, CDR2 SVGIG (reference sequence). Germline trimming cut 7 bases from V and 4 bases from J; bases unmatched to any gene: 15. Here the CDR3 DNA reads TGTGCCTACCGGGACAGAGAAACTTCTGGCTATGGCTACACCTTC. This sequence encodes CAYRDRETSGYGYTF.

This chain links TRBV19 with TRBJ1-2, with no clear D. This CDR3 comprises 14 residues. Germline V gives CDR1 LNHDA, CDR2 SQIVND (reference sequence). Between the trimmed V and J ends, which lost 3 bases and 1 base, there was a span of 9 bases. DNA of the CDR3: TGTGCCAGTAGTATGTTGGACGTTAACTATGGCTACACCTTC. This codes for CASSMLDVNYGYTF.

The rearrangement links TRBV27 to TRBJ2-3; D possibly corresponds to TRBD2 (6 bases). Trimming cost V 6 bases and J 2 bases, with 12 bases left between them. The CDR3 has 14 amino acids. In germline, CDR1 is MNHEY, CDR2 SMNVEV (reference sequence). DNA for the CDR3: TGTGCCAGCAGCCCGGGACTTCACACAGATACGCAGTATTTT. Translation: CASSPGLHTDTQYF.

V and J are TRBV29-1 and TRBJ2-2; 10 bases match TRBD1. V lost 7 bases, J lost 3 bases, and 8 bases stayed unmatched. This CDR3 comprises 15 residues. CDR1 is SQVTM, CDR2 ANQGSEA, per germline. The CDR3 loop is CSAGDRGRHTGELFF. The CDR3 nucleotides are TGCAGCGCCGGGGACAGGGGACGGCACACCGGGGAGCTGTTTTTT.